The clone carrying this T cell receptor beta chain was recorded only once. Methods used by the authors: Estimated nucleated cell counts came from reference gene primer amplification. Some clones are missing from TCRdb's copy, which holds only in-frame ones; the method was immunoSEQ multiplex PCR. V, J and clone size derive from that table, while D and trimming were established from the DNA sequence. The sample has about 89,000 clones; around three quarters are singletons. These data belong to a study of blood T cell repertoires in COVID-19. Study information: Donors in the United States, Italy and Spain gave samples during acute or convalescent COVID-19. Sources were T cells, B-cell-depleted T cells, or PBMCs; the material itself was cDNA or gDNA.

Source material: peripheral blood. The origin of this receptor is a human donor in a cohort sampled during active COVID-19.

CDR3 DNA sequence: TGTGCCAGCAGTTTATCGGGACAGAACACTGAAGCTTTCTTT. Translated, it gives CASSLSGQNTEAFF. The chain combines TRBV28 with TRBJ1-1; possibly TRBD1 for D (6 bases). Germline CDR1 and CDR2: MDHEN and SYDVKM. The CDR3 is 14 residues long. V lost 1 base and J 1 base, leaving 7 bases between the germline ends. Filled out from reference TRBV28 and TRBJ1-1, the complete variable domain reads DVKVTQSSRYLVKRTGEKVFLECVQDMDHENMFWYRQDPGLGLRLIYFSYDVKMKEKGDIPEGYSVSREKKERFSLILESASTNQTSMYLCASSLSGQNTEAFFGQGTRLTVV.